A selection of T cell receptor beta chains follows, all from one sample in a study of blood T cell repertoires in COVID-19. Repertoires were generated with immunoSEQ multiplex PCR, while TCRdb's copy carries only in-frame clones and drops some. The data show 220,000 or so clones, 85% to 90% seen once. Sequenced: PBMCs or T cells enriched from blood (not recorded which). The source of these receptors is a man aged 30 to 45 who had been exposed to COVID-19. The CDR3 runs from the conserved cysteine through the conserved F or W. The D gene is left open where the match is weak. Size values are once, few and many counts, or a class for expanded clones, and some rows have none.

D: TRBD2; V: TRBV15; size: -; J: TRBJ2-7; CDR3: CATSRGLAGTSYEQYF; DNA: TGTGCCACCAGCAGAGGACTAGCGGGAACCTCCTACGAGCAGTACTTC
D: -; V: TRBV24-1; size: once; J: TRBJ1-1; CDR3: CATSDEGRRGRQENNTEAFF; DNA: TGTGCCACCAGTGATGAAGGTAGGAGGGGCAGACAAGAAAATAACACTGAAGCTTTCTTT
D: -; V: TRBV4-2; size: -; J: TRBJ2-5; CDR3: CASSPSASYGQETQYF; DNA: TGTGCCAGCAGCCCCTCGGCTAGCTACGGCCAAGAGACCCAGTACTTC
D: -; V: TRBV7-9; size: -; J: TRBJ2-5; CDR3: CASSSPEGPKETQYF; DNA: TGTGCCAGCAGCTCACCGGAGGGGCCTAAAGAGACCCAGTACTTC
D: -; V: TRBV6-5; size: -; J: TRBJ1-1; CDR3: CASSYRRQTEAFF; DNA: TGTGCCAGCAGTTACAGGAGGCAGACTGAAGCTTTCTTT
D: -; V: TRBV2; size: -; J: TRBJ2-4; CDR3: CASSGQAKNIQYF; DNA: TGTGCCAGCAGTGGTCAGGCCAAAAACATTCAGTACTTC
D: -; V: TRBV19; size: once; J: TRBJ2-2; CDR3: CASSVRGANTGELFF; DNA: TGTGCCAGTAGTGTCAGGGGCGCGAACACCGGGGAGCTGTTTTTT
D: TRBD2; V: TRBV23-1; size: -; J: TRBJ2-1; CDR3: CASSRTGGTSGGHNEQFF; DNA: TGCGCCAGCAGTCGCACTGGGGGGACTAGCGGGGGACACAATGAGCAGTTCTTC
D: -; V: TRBV6-5; size: -; J: TRBJ2-2; CDR3: CASSPMRTGELFF; DNA: TGTGCCAGCAGTCCGATGAGGACCGGGGAGCTGTTTTTT
D: -; V: TRBV15; size: -; J: TRBJ1-2; CDR3: CATSLERYGYTF; DNA: TGTGCCACCAGCCTTGAGAGGTATGGCTACACCTTC
D: TRBD2; V: TRBV11-3; size: -; J: TRBJ2-2; CDR3: CASSFSGGGGTGELFF; DNA: TGTGCCAGCAGCTTTAGCGGGGGCGGGGGCACCGGGGAGCTGTTTTTT
D: -; V: TRBV30; size: -; J: TRBJ1-5; CDR3: CAWSGGNSQSQPQHF; DNA: TGTGCCTGGAGTGGTGGCAATTCCCAATCACAGCCCCAGCATTTT
D: TRBD1; V: TRBV9; size: -; J: TRBJ1-2; CDR3: CASSRGTAASGYTF; DNA: TGTGCCAGCAGCAGAGGGACAGCCGCTAGTGGCTACACCTTC
D: -; V: TRBV27; size: -; J: TRBJ2-1; CDR3: CASSTYKGSSNEQFF; DNA: TGTGCCAGCAGTACCTATAAGGGGTCGTCCAATGAGCAGTTCTTC
D: TRBD2; V: TRBV18; size: -; J: TRBJ2-3; CDR3: CASSPRLGGTDTQYF; DNA: TGTGCCAGCTCACCACGTCTGGGGGGGACAGATACGCAGTATTTT
D: -; V: TRBV11-2; size: -; J: TRBJ1-6; CDR3: CASSLQAGDSPLHF; DNA: TGTGCCAGCAGCTTACAGGCCGGGGATTCACCCCTCCACTTT
D: TRBD1; V: TRBV6-5; size: -; J: TRBJ1-1; CDR3: CASRGTGGNTEAFF; DNA: TGTGCCAGCAGGGGAACAGGGGGCAACACTGAAGCTTTCTTT
D: -; V: TRBV6-5; size: -; J: TRBJ2-7; CDR3: CASSPGWGRYEQYF; DNA: TGTGCCAGCAGTCCGGGGTGGGGTCGGTACGAGCAGTACTTC
D: TRBD2; V: TRBV6-5; size: -; J: TRBJ2-1; CDR3: CASSLSGTHNEQFF; DNA: TGTGCCAGCAGTTTAAGCGGGACCCACAATGAGCAGTTCTTC
D: -; V: TRBV27; size: -; J: TRBJ1-3; CDR3: CARGQLAQSGNTIYF; DNA: TGTGCCAGAGGACAGTTAGCACAATCTGGAAACACCATATATTTT
D: -; V: TRBV13; size: -; J: TRBJ2-5; CDR3: CASSSGLSQETQYF; DNA: TGTGCCAGCAGCTCTGGACTGTCCCAAGAGACCCAGTACTTC
D: TRBD1; V: TRBV2; size: -; J: TRBJ2-1; CDR3: CASTEGPRQGGNEQFF; DNA: TGTGCCAGCACCGAAGGGCCTAGACAGGGGGGAAATGAACAGTTCTTC
D: -; V: TRBV30; size: -; J: TRBJ2-5; CDR3: CAWRAMWGVGETQYF; DNA: TGTGCCTGGAGAGCAATGTGGGGGGTAGGAGAGACCCAGTACTTC
D: -; V: TRBV6-5; size: -; J: TRBJ1-2; CDR3: CASTAAGQGYTF; DNA: TGTGCCAGCACCGCGGCAGGGCAAGGCTACACCTTC
D: -; V: TRBV5-5; size: -; J: TRBJ1-6; CDR3: CASSLDLVFNSPLHF; DNA: TGTGCCAGCAGCTTGGACTTGGTGTTTAATTCACCCCTCCACTTT
D: TRBD1; V: TRBV15; size: -; J: TRBJ1-5; CDR3: CATSRLTGDQPQHF; DNA: TGTGCCACCAGCCGCCTGACAGGGGATCAGCCCCAGCATTTT
D: TRBD1; V: TRBV2; size: few; J: TRBJ2-5; CDR3: CASSERGTGVETQYF; DNA: TGTGCCAGCAGTGAAAGAGGGACAGGCGTGGAGACCCAGTACTTC
D: TRBD2; V: TRBV4-1; size: -; J: TRBJ2-7; CDR3: CASSHKEGLAVSYEQYF; DNA: TGCGCCAGCAGCCATAAGGAGGGACTAGCGGTGAGCTACGAGCAGTACTTC
D: -; V: TRBV6-5; size: -; J: TRBJ1-2; CDR3: CASRSQGLNGYTF; DNA: TGTGCCAGCCGATCGCAGGGGTTAAATGGCTACACCTTC
D: -; V: TRBV12-5; size: once; J: TRBJ1-3; CDR3: CASRAGSGNTIYF; DNA: TGTGCTAGTAGGGCAGGGTCTGGAAACACCATATATTTT
D: TRBD1; V: TRBV3-1/TRBV3-2; size: -; J: TRBJ1-2; CDR3: CASSQTGVGYTF; DNA: TGTGCCAGCAGCCAAACAGGGGTTGGCTACACCTTC
D: -; V: TRBV7-8; size: -; J: TRBJ2-7; CDR3: CASHREIYEQYF; DNA: TGTGCCAGCCACCGGGAAATCTACGAGCAGTACTTC
D: -; V: TRBV4-1; size: -; J: TRBJ1-2; CDR3: CASSQVLASQDYGYTF; DNA: TGCGCCAGCAGCCAAGTACTAGCATCTCAGGACTATGGCTACACCTTC
D: TRBD1; V: TRBV6-1; size: -; J: TRBJ2-7; CDR3: CASSEAGAIPGTVSYEQYF; DNA: TGTGCCAGCAGTGAAGCGGGCGCCATTCCCGGGACAGTTTCCTACGAGCAGTACTTC
D: TRBD1; V: TRBV6-2/TRBV6-3; size: -; J: TRBJ2-1; CDR3: CASSYTTGVEQFF; DNA: TGTGCCAGCAGTTACACCACAGGGGTTGAGCAGTTCTTC
D: TRBD2; V: TRBV7-3; size: -; J: TRBJ2-5; CDR3: CASSDLAGPWKTQYF; DNA: TGTGCCAGCAGCGACCTAGCGGGGCCCTGGAAGACCCAGTACTTC
D: -; V: TRBV7-2; size: -; J: TRBJ1-3; CDR3: CASSLAGVGNTIYF; DNA: TGTGCCAGCAGCTTAGCAGGGGTCGGAAACACCATATATTTT